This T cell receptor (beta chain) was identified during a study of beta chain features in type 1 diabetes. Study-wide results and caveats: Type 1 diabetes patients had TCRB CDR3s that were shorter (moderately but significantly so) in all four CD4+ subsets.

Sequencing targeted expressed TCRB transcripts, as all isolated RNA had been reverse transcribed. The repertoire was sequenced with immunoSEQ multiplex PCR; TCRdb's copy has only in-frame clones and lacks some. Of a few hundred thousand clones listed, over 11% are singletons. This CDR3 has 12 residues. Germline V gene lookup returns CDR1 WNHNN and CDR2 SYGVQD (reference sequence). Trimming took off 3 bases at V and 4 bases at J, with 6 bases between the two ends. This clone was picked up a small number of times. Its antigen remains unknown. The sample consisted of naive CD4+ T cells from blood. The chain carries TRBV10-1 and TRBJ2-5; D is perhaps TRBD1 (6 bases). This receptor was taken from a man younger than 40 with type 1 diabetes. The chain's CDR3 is CASSEGGETQYF. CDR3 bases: TGCGCCAGCAGTGAAGGGGGAGAGACCCAGTACTTC.